The TCR beta chain described here comes from a study of cytomegalovirus exposure and HLA in healthy donors. Study results and caveats: Common viral pathogens were later found to be apparently linked to several of the most significant clusters. Prior analysis indicated that the majority of TCR beta V segments exhibited productivity approximately 87% or approximately 30% of the time.

PCR used 60 Vbeta primers and 13 Jbeta primers. In the authors' workflow: Unique TCR beta chains totaled some 78 million in a later count, with around 10 million of them shared. The method was immunoSEQ multiplex PCR; TCRdb's version includes in-frame clones alone and lacks a portion of them. V and J calls and clone size are as listed in that table; D and trimming were resolved from the DNA. The sample yields approximately 110,000 clones, around 79% seen once. V lost 3 bases, J lost 4 bases, and 7 bases lay in between. CDR3 size: 13 residues. In germline, CDR1 is LNHNV, CDR2 YYDKDF (reference sequence). There are a few counts of this clone. Its antigen is not known.

J is TRBJ1-3 and V is TRBV15, with D unresolved. Specimen: PBMCs. This receptor was identified in a middle-aged woman in good health and CMV-seronegative. CDR3 protein: CATSRGRGNTIYF. In DNA, the CDR3 is TGTGCCACCAGCAGGGGGAGGGGAAACACCATATATTTT.